This entry describes one T cell receptor beta chain. Antigen unknown. The record originates from a study of PD-1 blockade in classical Hodgkin lymphoma. At the level of the study: Patients in the cohort were put on intravenous nivolumab, 3 mg/kg every 2 weeks.

All patients experienced relapse after autologous stem cell transplantation, and brentuximab vedotin exposure was variable. Study-wide results and limits: Baseline TCR diversity was reportedly lower in newly diagnosed patients than in healthy donors. It was reported as lower still in relapsed/refractory patients.

Sequencing used immunoSEQ multiplex PCR; TCRdb keeps in-frame clones, though not all of them. The sample holds roughly 62,000 clones, around 88% seen once. The clonotype comes from a human donor with classical Hodgkin lymphoma. The sample consisted of peripheral blood mononuclear cells (PBMCs), taken at baseline.

The CDR3, as DNA: TGTGCCAGCAGCTTCCGCCGAAATAGCGGGGGGGAAACCGGGGAGCTGTTTTTT. This gives the protein CASSFRRNSGGETGELFF. The rearrangement uses TRBV11-2 and TRBJ2-2; 11 nucleotides align to TRBD2. Germline V gene lookup returns CDR1 SGHAT and CDR2 FQNNGV. V was pared by 3 bases and J by 5 bases, with 11 bases of the junction left unmatched. The CDR3 is made up of 18 amino acids.